This TCR beta chain was captured in a study of blood T cell repertoires in COVID-19. The wider study: Material from acute and convalescent COVID-19 was sourced from the United States, Italy and Spain. In each case, the material was cDNA or gDNA derived from T cells, B-cell-depleted T cells, or PBMCs.

Germline V gene lookup returns CDR1 SGDLS and CDR2 YYNGEE. This CDR3 comprises 15 residues. V trimming: 3 bases; J trimming: 4 bases; junction bases outside the gene matches: 8. Here immunoSEQ multiplex PCR was the method, and the copy in TCRdb shows in-frame clones only, minus some. The sample contains 150,000 to 200,000 clones, more than 80% of which appear only once. The sequenced material came from peripheral blood. The gene calls are TRBV9 and TRBJ1-2, with 8 bases lining up with TRBD1. This clonotype was obtained from a woman aged 60-70 years with acute or convalescent COVID-19. As DNA, the CDR3 is TGTGCCAGCAGCGGACAGGGGCGTTCACTCTATGGCTACACCTTC. Translation: CASSGQGRSLYGYTF.